This T cell receptor beta chain appears in the sequencing data of a study of T-cell reconstitution after alpha-beta-depleted transplantation in children. The V gene's germline CDR1 is MNHEY and CDR2 SVGEGT. The CDR3 has 14 amino acids. V dropped 6 bases and J dropped 5; count of bases not matched to a gene: 7. Unique molecular identifiers were used to barcode this TCRbeta library. TCRdb itself ran the PCR reads through MiXCR, one entry per CDR3 protein. This sample has about 270,000 distinct CDR3 sequences, with almost 10% found just once. The sample here was PBMCs from the stem cell graft donor, taken from the stem cell graft. The source is a human donor who donated a stem cell graft to a child with SCID. The rearrangement joins TRBV6-2 or TRBV6-3 to TRBJ2-1, with 7 bases identical to TRBD2. Here the CDR3 DNA reads TGTGCCAGCAGCCCCACTAGCGCAAACAATGAGCAGTTCTTC. This encodes CASSPTSANNEQFF.